Listed below are T cell receptor beta chains from one sample, sequenced in a study of blood T cell repertoires in COVID-19. Sequencing was performed with immunoSEQ multiplex PCR; in TCRdb, only in-frame clones are kept and a portion is missing. In the table there are more than 150,000 clones, approximately 80% of which are singletons. The sequenced sample consisted of PBMCs or T cells enriched from blood (not recorded which). The receptors shown here come from a man in his sixties who had been exposed to COVID-19. The CDR3 runs from the conserved cysteine through the conserved F or W. The D gene is left open where the match is weak. The size field is filled for only some rows; it gives once, few, many or a size class.

- | TRBJ2-6 | TRBD1 | TRBV19 | TGTGCCAGTAGACCCACAGGGGCTTATTCCTCTGGGGCCAACGTCCTGACTTTC | CASRPTGAYSSGANVLTF
few | TRBJ1-3 | - | TRBV11-2 | TGTGCCAGCAGCCAACAGAGCTCTGGAAACACCATATATTTT | CASSQQSSGNTIYF
- | TRBJ1-2 | TRBD1 | TRBV5-4 | TGTGCCAGCAGCCTACAGGGGGCACGCGGCTACACCTTC | CASSLQGARGYTF
- | TRBJ1-4 | - | TRBV7-2 | TGTGCCAGCAGCTTAGCTGGGGGCGCTTATGAAAAACTGTTTTTT | CASSLAGGAYEKLFF
few | TRBJ2-2 | - | TRBV19 | TGTGCCAGTAGTTTTGTATTGGCTCCCACCGGGGAGCTGTTTTTT | CASSFVLAPTGELFF
- | TRBJ2-2 | TRBD2 | TRBV5-1 | TGCGCCAGCAGCTCGGGACTAGCGGGAAGTGCGAACACCGGGGAGCTGTTTTTT | CASSSGLAGSANTGELFF
- | TRBJ2-5 | - | TRBV7-3 | TGTGCCAGCACCAGTGGGGGCGGGAGCATGGAGACCCAGTACTTC | CASTSGGGSMETQYF
- | TRBJ2-1 | TRBD2 | TRBV19 | TGTGCCAGTAGTACCGGACTAGCGGGAAACGATGAGCAGTTCTTC | CASSTGLAGNDEQFF
- | TRBJ1-3 | - | TRBV15 | TGTGCCACCAGCAGAGAAGCGGGGATGAGCTCTGGAAACACCATATATTTT | CATSREAGMSSGNTIYF
- | TRBJ2-5 | - | TRBV5-1 | TGCGCCAGCCGCGACGGGGGAAGGGTTGATGAGACCCAGTACTTC | CASRDGGRVDETQYF
- | TRBJ1-2 | TRBD1 | TRBV7-8 | TGTGCCAGCAGCTCAGAGGGTGACAGGGGTCTAACCCTCTATGGCTACACCTTC | CASSSEGDRGLTLYGYTF
- | TRBJ2-1 | TRBD1 | TRBV7-7 | TGTGCCAGCAGCCGTCGGACAGGGGACTACAATGAGCAGTTCTTC | CASSRRTGDYNEQFF
few | TRBJ1-2 | - | TRBV6-1 | TGTGCCAGCAGTGAAGTCAGTACCGCCAACTATGGCTACACCTTC | CASSEVSTANYGYTF
- | TRBJ2-1 | TRBD2 | TRBV12-5 | TGTGCTAGTGGTTTCGGGCTAGCGGGGCTCAATGAGCAGTTCTTC | CASGFGLAGLNEQFF
- | TRBJ2-1 | TRBD2 | TRBV4-3 | TGCGCCAGCAGCCATGCTTCTAGCGGGAGGGCCTGGAATGAGCAGTTCTTC | CASSHASSGRAWNEQFF
- | TRBJ1-2 | TRBD1 | TRBV30 | TGTGCCTGGAGTGTGGGGACAGGGCGAGGCAGTTATGGCTACACCTTC | CAWSVGTGRGSYGYTF
- | TRBJ1-5 | - | TRBV7-9 | TGTGCCAGCAGCTCACAGGGTAGCAATCAGCCCCAGCATTTT | CASSSQGSNQPQHF
- | TRBJ2-3 | - | TRBV7-3 | TGTGCCAGCAGCCGTTTTCCTAGCACAGATACGCAGTATTTT | CASSRFPSTDTQYF
- | TRBJ1-5 | - | TRBV27 | TGTGCCAGCAGTTCCAGAAGCAATCAGCCCCAGCATTTT | CASSSRSNQPQHF
once | TRBJ1-2 | - | TRBV6-5 | TGTGCCAGCAGCCCCAGATCTAACTATGGCTACACCTTC | CASSPRSNYGYTF
- | TRBJ2-7 | TRBD1 | TRBV27 | TGTGCCAGCTGGGGACAGGGATCCTACGAGCAGTACTTC | CASWGQGSYEQYF